A single sample is the source of the 24 T cell receptor beta chains below, sequenced in a study of cytomegalovirus exposure and HLA in healthy donors. Here immunoSEQ multiplex PCR was the method, and the copy in TCRdb shows in-frame clones only, minus some. The sample records fewer than 100,000 clones, about 93% being singletons. The sequencing input was PBMCs. The receptors originated from a woman under 30 in good health and CMV-seronegative.

V gene TRBV19 combines with J gene TRBJ1-1; D ambiguous. Germline V CDR1 and CDR2: LNHDA, SQIVND (reference sequence). The length of the CDR3 is 14 residues. Trimming shortened V by 8 bases and J by 0 bases, and 13 bases separated the two germline ends. The CDR3 reads CASASEDMNTEAFF. CDR3 coding DNA: TGTGCCAGTGCCTCAGAGGATATGAACACTGAAGCTTTCTTT.

This chain links TRBV6-1 with TRBJ2-5; 11 bases agree with TRBD2. Germline V CDR1 and CDR2: MNHNS, SASEGT. With 6 bases clipped from V and 5 bases from J, the junction kept 5 bases outside the gene matches. This CDR3 region has 14 residues. CDR3 sequence: CASRLAGAGETQYF. The CDR3 DNA is TGTGCCAGCAGACTAGCGGGGGCAGGTGAGACCCAGTACTTC.

The chain has TRBV2 and TRBJ2-5; 9 bases fit TRBD1. CDR1 and CDR2 (germline): SNHLY, FYNNEI. V lost 5 bases to trimming and J lost 5 bases; unmatched junction nucleotides: 3. This CDR3 region has 13 residues. The CDR3 DNA sequence: TGTGCCAGCAGTAGACAGGGGGTCGAGACCCAGTACTTC. Translating gives CASSRQGVETQYF.

The chain joins TRBV5-6 to TRBJ2-1; D remains unclear. The V and J ends lost 4 bases and 9 bases respectively, with 14 bases between them. This CDR3 is 13 amino acids long. Germline V CDR1 and CDR2: SGHDT, YYEEEE. The CDR3 spells CASSPQDVGEQFF. CDR3 DNA sequence: TGTGCCAGCAGCCCCCAGGATGTTGGTGAGCAGTTCTTC.

This chain connects TRBV18 to TRBJ2-1; 12 bases fit TRBD2. Germline values: CDR1 KGHSH, CDR2 LQKENI. The CDR3 runs to 16 residues. V was pared by 4 bases and J by 9 bases, with 10 bases of the junction left unmatched. The CDR3 region is CASSRETSGRLVEQFF. CDR3 nucleotides: TGTGCCAGCTCACGCGAGACTAGCGGGAGACTCGTTGAGCAGTTCTTC.

The V gene is TRBV18, the J gene TRBJ2-7, with D perhaps TRBD2 (6 bases). The CDR3 is 16 residues long. V lost 6 bases to trimming and J lost 0 bases, with 18 bases between them. Germline CDR1 reads KGHSH; CDR2 reads LQKENI. The CDR3 sequence: CASSVRGGVASYEQYF. In nucleotides, the CDR3 is TGTGCCAGCTCGGTGAGGGGCGGGGTAGCCTCCTACGAGCAGTACTTC.

The gene calls are TRBV7-9 and TRBJ2-1; 11 nucleotides line up with TRBD1. The CDR3 extends over 14 amino acids. Looked up from germline, CDR1 is SEHNR and CDR2 is FQNEAQ (reference sequence). The J segment lost 8 bases and the V segment lost 6 bases, leaving 6 bases of the junction unmatched. In DNA, the CDR3 is TGTGCCAGCAGGACGGACAGGGGGCAGGATGAGCAGTTCTTC. Protein sequence: CASRTDRGQDEQFF.

The V call is TRBV27, the J call TRBJ2-7; 8 nucleotides agree with TRBD2. There are 14 residues in the CDR3. V was pared by 2 bases and J by 3 bases, with 3 bases of the junction left unmatched. Germline loops: CDR1 MNHEY, CDR2 SMNVEV (reference sequence). CDR3 residues: CASSLRGTSYEQYF. CDR3 coding DNA: TGTGCCAGCAGTTTACGTGGGACTAGCTACGAGCAGTACTTC.

The chain uses TRBV10-2 and TRBJ2-3, with 9 bases matching TRBD1. The CDR3 contains 14 residues. V shed 11 bases and J 3 bases; nucleotides not matched to a gene: 9. CDR1 and CDR2 (germline): WSHSY, SAAADI. CDR3 nucleotides: TGCGCCTCATGTAGGGACAGGGCGACAGATACGCAGTATTTT. Its translation: CASCRDRATDTQYF.

J is TRBJ2-7 and V is TRBV29-1, with 14 positions matching TRBD2. The V and J ends lost 0 bases and 2 bases, in that order; junction bases with no gene match: 3. This CDR3 has 16 residues. Looked up from germline, CDR1 is SQVTM and CDR2 is ANQGSEA. CDR3 loop: CSVEDRLAGGTYEQYF. DNA for the CDR3: TGCAGCGTTGAAGACCGACTAGCGGGAGGGACCTACGAGCAGTACTTC.

V gene TRBV19 combines with J gene TRBJ2-7, with 8 bases that match TRBD1. This CDR3 is 14 amino acids long. Germline lookup yields CDR1 LNHDA and CDR2 SQIVND (reference sequence). The V and J ends lost 4 bases and 7 bases, in that order; junction bases with no gene match: 9. The CDR3: CASSTLDRVGEQYF. DNA of the CDR3: TGTGCCAGTAGTACCTTGGACAGGGTGGGTGAGCAGTACTTC. The full variable domain, in which reference TRBV19 and TRBJ2-7 provide the parts outside the CDR3, is DGGITQSPKYLFRKEGQNVTLSCEQNLNHDAMYWYRQDPGQGLRLIYYSQIVNDFQKGDIAEGYSVSREKKESFPLTVTSAQKNPTAFYLCASSTLDRVGEQYFGPGTRLTVT.

The sample holds a few counts of this clone. This chain uses TRBV5-1 with TRBJ2-1, with 8 bases identical to TRBD2. The V gene end was trimmed by 3 bases and the J gene end by 9 bases; junction bases not matched to a gene: 5. Per the germline V gene, CDR1 is SGHRS and CDR2 is YFSETQ. This CDR3 comprises 13 residues. In nucleotides, the CDR3 is TGCGCCAGCAGCTGGGGACTAGGAGTTGAGCAGTTCTTC. It is translated as CASSWGLGVEQFF.

J is TRBJ2-7 and V is TRBV5-1; TRBD1 matches at 7 bases. The CDR3 has 14 residues. J lost 2 bases, V lost 4 bases, and 6 bases had no gene match. The germline V gene has CDR1 SGHRS and CDR2 YFSETQ. Here the CDR3 reads CASSTGQLAYEQYF. The CDR3 bases are TGCGCCAGCAGCACGGGACAGCTTGCCTACGAGCAGTACTTC.

V usage is TRBV9 and J usage is TRBJ1-2; D call uncertain. V lost 4 bases, J lost 1 base, and 8 bases lay in between. The CDR3 extends over 13 amino acids. Germline CDR1 reads SGDLS; CDR2 reads YYNGEE. The CDR3 here is CASSWLHNYGYTF. As DNA, the CDR3 is TGTGCCAGCAGCTGGCTTCATAACTATGGCTACACCTTC.

The chain has TRBV19 and TRBJ2-4; 7 nucleotides match TRBD2. This CDR3 spans 16 amino acids. V was pared by 8 bases and J by 3 bases, with 13 bases of the junction left unmatched. Germline V gene sequence: CDR1 LNHDA, CDR2 SQIVND (reference sequence). The CDR3 is CASGELGGSVKNIQYF. DNA for the CDR3: TGTGCCAGTGGGGAATTGGGCGGGAGTGTCAAAAACATTCAGTACTTC. Using reference TRBV19 and TRBJ2-4 for the parts outside the CDR3, the full variable domain is DGGITQSPKYLFRKEGQNVTLSCEQNLNHDAMYWYRQDPGQGLRLIYYSQIVNDFQKGDIAEGYSVSREKKESFPLTVTSAQKNPTAFYLCASGELGGSVKNIQYFGAGTRLSVL.

The chain combines TRBV7-9 with TRBJ1-1, with a weak D call TRBD1 (6 bases). Germline V lookup: CDR1 SEHNR, CDR2 FQNEAQ (reference sequence). Trimming removed 4 bases from V and 11 bases from J, with 14 bases in between. The CDR3 spans 12 residues. For the CDR3, the DNA is TGTGCCAGCAGCTACAACAGGGTTGCGGCTTTCTTT. Residues: CASSYNRVAAFF.

This chain uses TRBV6-5 with TRBJ2-5; 11 positions match TRBD2. This CDR3 is built from 14 residues. Germline CDR1 is MNHEY and CDR2 is SVGAGI. J gave up 4 bases and V 3 bases, and 1 base lay outside the gene matches. CDR3 protein: CASSYTSGGETQYF. CDR3 DNA sequence: TGTGCCAGCAGTTATACTAGCGGGGGAGAGACCCAGTACTTC.

V usage is TRBV19 and J usage is TRBJ1-2; no reliable D call. The germline gives CDR1 LNHDA, CDR2 SQIVND (reference sequence). Deletions cut 6 bases from V and 1 base from J, with 15 bases between. The CDR3 covers 15 residues. The CDR3 DNA sequence: TGTGCCAGTAGGGTCGCGGAGGCCGTTAACTATGGCTACACCTTC. Its translation: CASRVAEAVNYGYTF.

The chain carries TRBV5-1 and TRBJ2-1; tentatively, D is TRBD1 (5 bases). This CDR3 comprises 15 residues. Germline loops: CDR1 SGHRS, CDR2 YFSETQ. V was trimmed by 0 bases and J by 5 bases, leaving 12 bases between them. The CDR3 coding sequence is TGCGCCAGCAGCTTGGAGGGGTTACCGGACAATGAGCAGTTCTTC. Translating gives CASSLEGLPDNEQFF.

The table lists this clone with a few counts. The genes are TRBV4-2 and TRBJ2-1; D uncertain. The length of the CDR3 is 15 residues. CDR1 and CDR2 (germline): LGHNA, YNFKEQ. V lost 1 base and J lost 3, with 10 bases in between. The CDR3 sequence: CASSQGGVDYNEQFF. The CDR3 DNA reads as TGTGCCAGCAGCCAAGGAGGAGTCGACTACAATGAGCAGTTCTTC.

The J gene is TRBJ2-7, the V gene TRBV27, with 7 bases matching TRBD2. J was trimmed by 7 bases and V by 5 bases; bases with no gene match: 11. CDR1 is MNHEY, CDR2 SMNVEV, per germline (reference sequence). The CDR3 is made up of 14 amino acids. The DNA for the CDR3 is TGTGCCAGCAGTCCCCGGGGAGGGCGGTGGGAGCAGTACTTC. Protein: CASSPRGGRWEQYF.

The V call is TRBV10-3, the J call TRBJ2-1, with a possible D match to TRBD2 (7 bases). Germline CDR1 is ENHRY and CDR2 is SYGVKD. The CDR3 totals 15 residues. Trimming took 6 bases from V and 8 from J, leaving 20 bases between them. In DNA form, the CDR3 reads TGTGCCATCAGCTTAGGGTTGACGGGGGGCGATGAGCAGTTCTTC. Translated, it gives CAISLGLTGGDEQFF.

This clone was seen only once. V gene TRBV27 combines with J gene TRBJ2-3; TRBD1 aligns across 7 bases. The length of the CDR3 is 14 residues. Germline V gene lookup returns CDR1 MNHEY and CDR2 SMNVEV (reference sequence). The J segment lost 4 bases and the V segment lost 8 bases, leaving 9 bases of the junction unmatched. In DNA, the CDR3 is TGTGCCAGCCACAGGGGCCCGGAGGCAGATACGCAGTATTTT. It encodes CASHRGPEADTQYF.

The chain has TRBV10-3 and TRBJ2-3; tentatively, D is TRBD2 (5 bases). This CDR3 comprises 15 residues. Germline V gene lookup returns CDR1 ENHRY and CDR2 SYGVKD. The V gene lost 2 bases and the J gene lost 5 bases, with 14 bases spanning the gap. CDR3 residues: CAISEAAVGIDTQYF. In DNA, the CDR3 is TGTGCCATCAGTGAGGCAGCGGTTGGGATAGATACGCAGTATTTT.